This note documents a single TCR beta chain sequence. The data are from a study of shared clonotypes between healthy human individuals. Overall study: Each donor's CD4 naive and CD4 memory cells filled three plates apiece, CD8 naive two, and CD8 memory one.

V shed 0 bases and J shed 8 bases, with 22 bases lying between them. This CDR3 has 17 residues. Germline values: CDR1 SGHVS, CDR2 FQNEAQ. TCRdb's table, derived via immunoSEQ multiplex PCR, lists solely in-frame clones and lacks some. The profile shows a few million clones, about 92% of them singletons. The rearrangement joins TRBV7-8 to TRBJ1-2, with D hard to call. The source material was naive CD4+ T cells from PBMCs. As to subset: CD45RA+ positively selected. This sequence was found in a man between 18 and 35 years old in good health. Some clones in this sample may be carry-over from other donors' samples. The CDR3 sequence is CASSLAWFEYRTKGYTF. As DNA, the CDR3 is TGTGCCAGCAGCTTAGCGTGGTTCGAGTACAGAACGAAAGGCTACACCTTC.